The 8 T cell receptor beta chains below were found in one sample sequenced in a study of T-cell memory formation after mild COVID-19. TCRdb called the 5' RACE reads again in MiXCR, with one record for every CDR3 protein. The sample yields about 310,000 distinct CDR3 sequences, roughly a fifth seen once. The sequenced material came from PBMCs or a T cell subset sorted from them (not recorded which). The receptor source for this set is a man younger than 35 who had mild COVID-19 (a few samples of this study predate the infection). Cell type and time point are not known.

The V gene is TRBV7-2, the J gene TRBJ1-1; D not resolved. The CDR3 covers 13 residues. Trimming removed 6 bases at V and 6 bases at J, with 14 bases between. CDR1 and CDR2 (germline): SGHTA, FQGNSA. CDR3 DNA: TGTGCCAGCAGGCAAGTAGGACGGGCTGAAGCTTTCTTT. This translates into CASRQVGRAEAFF.

The V and J genes are TRBV4-1 and TRBJ2-7; D ambiguous. Germline CDR1 reads MGHRA; CDR2 reads YSYEKL. Between the trimmed V and J ends, which lost 0 bases and 2 bases, there was a span of 17 bases. This CDR3 region has 17 residues. CDR3 in DNA: TGCGCCAGCAGCCAAGAGTTTGCGGTGCCGAATCCCTACGAGCAGTACGTC. This sequence encodes CASSQEFAVPNPYEQYV.

A few counts support this clonotype. This rearrangement joins TRBV15 to TRBJ2-1, with TRBD2 as a possible D gene (7 bases). Germline V gene sequence: CDR1 LNHNV, CDR2 YYDKDF (reference sequence). The ends were cut back, 1 base at V and 0 bases at J, with 13 bases in the middle. The CDR3 spans 17 residues. CDR3 region: CATSRVGGGRSYNEQFF. The CDR3 DNA is TGTGCCACCAGCAGAGTGGGGGGGGGCCGCTCCTACAATGAGCAGTTCTTC.

This clonotype has only a few counts. This chain uses TRBV19 with TRBJ1-1; D perhaps matches TRBD1 (5 bases). Deletions cut 3 bases from V and 3 bases from J, with 11 bases between. The CDR3 is made up of 14 amino acids. Germline-derived CDR1 and CDR2 are LNHDA and SQIVND (reference sequence). CDR3: CASSMEGTDTEAFF. The DNA for the CDR3 is TGTGCCAGTAGTATGGAGGGGACCGACACTGAAGCTTTCTTT. Using reference TRBV19 and TRBJ1-1 for the parts outside the CDR3, the full variable domain is DGGITQSPKYLFRKEGQNVTLSCEQNLNHDAMYWYRQDPGQGLRLIYYSQIVNDFQKGDIAEGYSVSREKKESFPLTVTSAQKNPTAFYLCASSMEGTDTEAFFGQGTRLTVV.

This clonotype was detected only a few times. V and J are TRBV4-1 and TRBJ2-7; no reliable D call. This CDR3 has 13 amino acids. Looked up from germline, CDR1 is MGHRA and CDR2 is YSYEKL. V was cut by 3 bases and J by 4 bases, with 10 bases left in between. CDR3 coding DNA: TGCGCCAGCAGCCAGGAATTCCGGTACGAGCAGTACGTC. This translates into CASSQEFRYEQYV.

The chain combines TRBV7-2 with TRBJ1-3; maybe TRBD1 (5 bases). Germline CDR1 SGHTA, CDR2 FQGNSA. V was shortened by 1 base and J by 4 bases, with 8 bases between the two germline ends. This CDR3 spans 14 amino acids. The CDR3 nucleotides read TGTGCCAGCAGCTTAGAAGGGGTCGGAAACACCATATATTTT. This translates into CASSLEGVGNTIYF. The variable domain in full, completed from reference TRBV7-2 and TRBJ1-3, reads GAGVSQSPSNKVTEKGKDVELRCDPISGHTALYWYRQSLGQGLEFLIYFQGNSAPDKSGLPSDRFSAERTGGSVSTLTIQRTQQEDSAVYLCASSLEGVGNTIYFGEGSWLTVV.

By share, this clonotype ranks as medium-sized. This chain joins TRBV2 and TRBJ2-7, with no clear D. The CDR3 has 14 amino acids. Germline V lookup: CDR1 SNHLY, CDR2 FYNNEI. Trimming shortened V by 2 bases and J by 0 bases, and 8 bases separated the two germline ends. In DNA form, the CDR3 reads TGTGCCAGCAGTGAACGGACGAGCTCCTACGAGCAGTACTTC. Its translation: CASSERTSSYEQYF.

The sample holds a few counts of this clonotype. The chain has TRBV6-1 and TRBJ2-1, with 7 bases identical to TRBD1. Germline values: CDR1 MNHNS, CDR2 SASEGT. This CDR3 region has 14 residues. Trimming took 6 bases from V and 3 from J; bases not matched to a gene: 5. Here the CDR3 reads CASSRDSVYNEQFF. CDR3 in DNA: TGTGCCAGCAGCCGGGACAGTGTCTACAATGAGCAGTTCTTC.